This T cell receptor beta chain came from a study of Ad26.COV2.S vaccination and SARS-CoV-2 variants. Notes on the study in general: Possible underestimation of total T cell responses by the TCR breadth and depth analyses was noted. Whether participants received vaccine or placebo, their non-spike TCR breadth was similar. Relative to placebo recipients, vaccine recipients exhibited elevated spike-specific TCR breadth. Reportedly, spike-specific CD8+ and CD4+ T cell responses achieved substantial breadth once vaccination had taken place.

With respect to this clone: The antigen remains unidentified. The sample holds other DNA sequences that translate to the same CDR3.

Repertoires were generated with immunoSEQ multiplex PCR, while TCRdb's copy carries only in-frame clones and drops some. The table lists around 170,000 clones, roughly 85% of them singletons, with 5% to 7% in the top ten. This CDR3 is 16 amino acids long. Germline lookup yields CDR1 LGHNA and CDR2 YNFKEQ. J was trimmed by 2 bases and V by 4 bases; bases with no gene match: 5. The clonotype was recovered from a human donor who had recovered from COVID-19. Sequences were derived from peripheral blood, sampled after recovery from COVID-19. The chain links TRBV4-2 to TRBJ2-5, with 12 positions matching TRBD2. CDR3 protein: CASSPLAGGGQETQYF. DNA for the CDR3: TGTGCCAGCAGCCCCCTAGCGGGGGGGGGACAAGAGACCCAGTACTTC.